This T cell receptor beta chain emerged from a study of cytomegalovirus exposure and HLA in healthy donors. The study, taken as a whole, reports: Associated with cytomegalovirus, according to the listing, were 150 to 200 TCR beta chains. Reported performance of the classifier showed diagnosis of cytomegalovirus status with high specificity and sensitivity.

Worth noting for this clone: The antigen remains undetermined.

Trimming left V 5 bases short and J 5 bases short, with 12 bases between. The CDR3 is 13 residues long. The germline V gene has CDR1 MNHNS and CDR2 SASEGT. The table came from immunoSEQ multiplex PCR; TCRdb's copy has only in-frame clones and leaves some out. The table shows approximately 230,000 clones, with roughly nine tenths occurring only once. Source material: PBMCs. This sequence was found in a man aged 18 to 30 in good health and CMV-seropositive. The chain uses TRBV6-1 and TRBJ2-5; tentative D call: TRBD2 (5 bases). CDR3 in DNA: TGTGCCAGCAGTCACCGCTGGGAGGAGACCCAGTACTTC. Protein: CASSHRWEETQYF.